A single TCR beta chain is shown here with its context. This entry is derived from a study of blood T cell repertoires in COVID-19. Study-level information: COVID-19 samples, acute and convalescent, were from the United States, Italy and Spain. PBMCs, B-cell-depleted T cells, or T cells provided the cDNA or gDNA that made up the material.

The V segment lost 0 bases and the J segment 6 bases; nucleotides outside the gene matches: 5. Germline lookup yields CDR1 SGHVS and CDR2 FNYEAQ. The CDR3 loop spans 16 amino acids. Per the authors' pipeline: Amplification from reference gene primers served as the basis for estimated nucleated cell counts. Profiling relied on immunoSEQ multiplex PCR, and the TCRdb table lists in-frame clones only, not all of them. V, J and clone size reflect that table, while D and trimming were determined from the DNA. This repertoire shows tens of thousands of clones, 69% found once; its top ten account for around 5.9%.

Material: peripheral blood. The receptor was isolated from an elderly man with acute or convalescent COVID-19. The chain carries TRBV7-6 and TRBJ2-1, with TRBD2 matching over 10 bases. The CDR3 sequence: CASSLAERGGLNEQFF. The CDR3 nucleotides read TGTGCCAGCAGCTTAGCTGAGCGGGGGGGCCTCAATGAGCAGTTCTTC.